The 7 T cell receptor beta chains given below trace back to one sample, sequenced in a study of cytomegalovirus exposure and HLA in healthy donors. Clones were read by immunoSEQ multiplex PCR, and TCRdb kept only the in-frame ones, dropping some. Of 90,000 to 130,000 clones listed, about nine tenths are singletons. What was sequenced was PBMCs. All receptors come from a woman aged 18-30 years in good health and CMV-seronegative.

In its sample, this clone was seen once. The chain combines TRBV29-1 with TRBJ2-7; D might be TRBD1 (6 bases). This CDR3 comprises 14 residues. CDR1 and CDR2 (germline): SQVTM, ANQGSEA. V was cut by 4 bases and J by 3 bases, with 16 bases left in between. The chain's CDR3 is CSVGMTGRNYEQYF. The CDR3 bases are TGCAGCGTTGGGATGACAGGCCGAAACTACGAGCAGTACTTC.

The chain employs TRBV11-2 and TRBJ2-3; 10 bases line up with TRBD2. The V and J ends lost 5 bases and 0 bases, in that order; junction bases with no gene match: 11. CDR1 and CDR2 (germline): SGHAT, FQNNGV. This CDR3 region has 18 residues. Here the CDR3 reads CASSPNLLAGSSTDTQYF. The CDR3 DNA reads as TGTGCCAGCAGCCCTAATCTACTAGCGGGGAGTAGCACAGATACGCAGTATTTT.

The J gene is TRBJ2-2, the V gene TRBV15, with 9 bases fitting TRBD2. CDR3 length: 16 residues. The germline gives CDR1 LNHNV, CDR2 YYDKDF (reference sequence). V was pared by 1 base and J by 6 bases, with 6 bases of the junction left unmatched. The CDR3 spells CATSRAREGLAGELFF. For the CDR3, the DNA is TGTGCCACCAGCAGAGCGCGGGAGGGCCTGGCCGGGGAGCTGTTTTTT.

The rearrangement links TRBV4-1 to TRBJ2-7, with TRBD1 matching 8 bases. V lost 3 bases to trimming and J lost 3 bases; unmatched junction nucleotides: 4. The CDR3 has 14 amino acids. Germline values: CDR1 MGHRA, CDR2 YSYEKL. Written as DNA, the CDR3 is TGCGCCAGCAGCCAGGAACAGGGGGGCTACGAGCAGTACTTC. The encoded protein is CASSQEQGGYEQYF.

V usage is TRBV5-8 and J usage is TRBJ1-3; no definite D call. The ends were cut back, 0 bases at V and 0 bases at J, with 7 bases in the middle. The CDR3 consists of 15 residues. In germline, CDR1 is SGHTS, CDR2 YDEGEE. Here the CDR3 reads CASSLERHSGNTIYF. In DNA form, the CDR3 reads TGTGCCAGCAGCTTGGAGCGGCACTCTGGAAACACCATATATTTT.

The chain combines TRBV4-2 with TRBJ2-3; weak D call: TRBD2 (6 bases). The CDR3 contains 17 residues. V was trimmed by 0 bases and J by 0 bases, leaving 13 bases between them. Germline assignment: CDR1 LGHNA and CDR2 YNFKEQ. The DNA for the CDR3 is TGTGCCAGCAGCCAAGATTATGCCAGCGGGAGCACAGATACGCAGTATTTT. Translation: CASSQDYASGSTDTQYF.

This chain uses TRBV10-3 with TRBJ2-1; no reliable D call. The CDR3 is made up of 16 amino acids. The germline V and J ends were trimmed by 3 bases and 2 bases, with 14 bases remaining between them. Germline V gene lookup returns CDR1 ENHRY and CDR2 SYGVKD. The CDR3 region is CAISDPTRSPYNEQFF. As DNA, the CDR3 is TGTGCCATCAGTGATCCGACACGATCACCCTACAATGAGCAGTTCTTC.